This entry describes one TCR beta chain. This sample was taken from a study of T cell changes during pregnancy in multiple sclerosis. Sequenced by immunoSEQ multiplex PCR; TCRdb stores in-frame clones only, minus some. The table records some 85,000 clones, around 93% of them present only once. Germline CDR1 reads MNHEY; CDR2 reads SMNVEV (reference sequence). The junction had 11 bases not matched to a gene; V was cut back by 5 bases and J by 5 bases. This CDR3 region has 16 residues. This TCR derives from a female donor in good health, enrolled as a control in a pregnancy study. The sample was peripheral blood, taken in the second trimester of pregnancy. This chain uses TRBV27 with TRBJ2-3; 9 bases line up with TRBD2. CDR3 in DNA: TGTGCCAGCAGTCCCAATCCTAGCGGGGTGATAGATACGCAGTATTTT. Protein: CASSPNPSGVIDTQYF.